A single sample is the source of the 17 T cell receptor beta chains below, sequenced in a study of blood T cell repertoires in COVID-19. Generated by immunoSEQ multiplex PCR, the TCRdb table keeps only in-frame clones and is missing some. In the table there are about 95,000 clones, about four fifths of which are singletons. The sequenced sample consisted of peripheral blood. Receptors originate from a human donor in a cohort sampled during active COVID-19.

The V gene is TRBV20-1, the J gene TRBJ1-2, with a weak D call TRBD1 (5 bases). The CDR3 length is 15 residues. With 3 bases removed from V and 1 base from J, the gap between germline ends came to 15 bases. Germline-derived CDR1 and CDR2 are DFQATT and SNEGSKA (reference sequence). DNA of the CDR3: TGCAGTGCTAGTCGTCAGGGCTTCAGTAACTATGGCTACACCTTC. Encoded protein: CSASRQGFSNYGYTF.

The V and J genes are TRBV5-1 and TRBJ1-2; the match to TRBD1 covers 10 bases. CDR1 and CDR2 from the germline V gene are SGHRS and YFSETQ. The CDR3 extends over 16 amino acids. V shed 0 bases, J shed 4 bases, and the junction held 6 bases outside the gene matches. The CDR3 loop reads CASSLGQGARGYGYTF. As DNA, the CDR3 is TGCGCCAGCAGCTTGGGACAGGGGGCACGGGGCTATGGCTACACCTTC.

This chain's CDR3 is CASSERQVRYGYTF. The DNA for the CDR3 is TGTGCCAGCAGTGAACGACAGGTCCGCTATGGCTACACCTTC. J is TRBJ1-2 and V is TRBV2, with D perhaps matching TRBD1 (6 bases). Germline V CDR1 and CDR2: SNHLY, FYNNEI. The V end lost 2 bases, the J end lost 4 bases, and 11 bases lay between the germline ends. This CDR3 spans 14 amino acids.

V and J are TRBV6-2 or TRBV6-3 and TRBJ2-7; 8 nucleotides match TRBD2. After removal of 4 bases from V and 3 bases from J, the junction contained 2 bases not matched to a gene. This CDR3 is built from 13 residues. Germline CDR1 is MNHEY and CDR2 is SVGEGT. The CDR3, as DNA: TGTGCCAGCAGTTTGGGACTAGACTACGAGCAGTACTTC. Protein: CASSLGLDYEQYF.

The chain is built from TRBV7-8 and TRBJ1-5; D ambiguous. The germline V gene encodes CDR1 SGHVS and CDR2 FQNEAQ. This CDR3 is built from 14 residues. V lost 7 bases and J lost 4, with 14 bases in between. This CDR3 is CASTAFLTNQPQHF. CDR3 DNA sequence: TGTGCCAGCACCGCTTTCCTCACTAATCAGCCCCAGCATTTT.

The chain links TRBV13 to TRBJ2-2; 7 positions agree with TRBD2. After removal of 4 bases from V and 0 bases from J, the junction contained 5 bases not matched to a gene. Germline lookup yields CDR1 PRHDT and CDR2 FYEKMQ (reference sequence). The CDR3 length is 16 residues. CDR3 region: CASSSRRGANTGELFF. The CDR3 DNA follows: TGTGCCAGCAGCTCCCGACGGGGGGCGAACACCGGGGAGCTGTTTTTT.

V gene TRBV23-1 combines with J gene TRBJ2-7; 11 bases fit TRBD2. TRBV23-1 is given ORF status, its function remaining uncertain. The CDR3 runs 15 residues. With 2 bases clipped from V and 0 bases from J, the junction kept 0 bases outside the gene matches. CDR3 in DNA: TGCGCCAGCAGTCAAACTAGCGGGAGCTCCTACGAGCAGTACTTC. It encodes CASSQTSGSSYEQYF.

This chain joins TRBV10-1 and TRBJ2-7, with a possible D match to TRBD1 (6 bases). The CDR3 sequence is 12 residues long. The germline V gene has CDR1 WNHNN and CDR2 SYGVQD (reference sequence). V lost 6 bases and J 5 bases, leaving 11 bases between the germline ends. CDR3 DNA sequence: TGCGCCAGCAGGGCCAGGGGCCACGAGCAGTACTTC. It yields the protein CASRARGHEQYF.

This clone was recorded only once. V and J are TRBV6-6 and TRBJ1-3, with D hard to call. The CDR3 consists of 14 residues. Trimming pared 5 bases from V and 0 bases from J, leaving 8 bases between. The V gene's germline CDR1 is MNHNY and CDR2 SVGAGI (reference sequence). The CDR3 spells CASSDTSSGNTIYF. In DNA form, the CDR3 reads TGTGCCAGCAGTGACACCAGCTCTGGAAACACCATATATTTT.

The chain joins TRBV18 to TRBJ2-7, with D possibly being TRBD2 (6 bases). Germline V gene sequence: CDR1 KGHSH, CDR2 LQKENI. Trimming took off 2 bases at V and 4 bases at J, with 12 bases between the two ends. This CDR3 region has 14 residues. The DNA for the CDR3 is TGTGCCAGCTCACCAGGGACGGAGGGATACGAGCAGTACTTC. Its protein product is CASSPGTEGYEQYF.

The genes are TRBV24-1 and TRBJ2-3, with D possibly matching TRBD2 (5 bases). V lost 6 bases and J lost 5, with 5 bases in between. This CDR3 has 11 amino acids. Germline V gene data show CDR1 as KGHDR and CDR2 as SFDVKD. The CDR3 nucleotides are TGTGCCACCAGTCGGGAAGATACGCAGTATTTT. Translation gives CATSREDTQYF.

This chain joins TRBV6-5 and TRBJ2-7; the match to TRBD2 covers 9 bases. J lost 3 bases, V lost 6 bases, and 9 bases had no gene match. There are 15 residues in the CDR3. CDR1 is MNHEY and CDR2 is SVGAGI in the germline V gene. For the CDR3, the DNA is TGTGCCAGCAGCTCAAAGGCTAGCGGGGTCTACGAGCAGTACTTC. Protein: CASSSKASGVYEQYF.

J is TRBJ1-2 and V is TRBV29-1; 10 bases map to TRBD1. Germline CDR1 reads SQVTM; CDR2 reads ANQGSEA. CDR3 size: 14 residues. With 7 bases clipped from V and 0 bases from J, the junction kept 5 bases outside the gene matches. CDR3 in amino acids: CSAGGTGANYGYTF. As DNA, the CDR3 is TGCAGCGCCGGCGGGACAGGGGCTAACTATGGCTACACCTTC.

The rearrangement links TRBV7-2 to TRBJ1-6, with TRBD1 matching 7 bases. The V gene end was trimmed by 4 bases and the J gene end by 9 bases; junction bases not matched to a gene: 12. Germline V lookup: CDR1 SGHTA, CDR2 FQGNSA. The length of the CDR3 is 16 residues. DNA of the CDR3: TGTGCCAGCAGCTCACAGGGGTTCCGCTTAGGTTCACCCCTCCACTTT. Protein: CASSSQGFRLGSPLHF.

This chain joins TRBV6-5 and TRBJ2-1; tentative D call: TRBD1 (6 bases). The CDR3 has 15 amino acids. CDR1 and CDR2 from the germline V gene are MNHEY and SVGAGI. Deletions cut 2 bases from V and 7 bases from J, with 15 bases between. The DNA for the CDR3 is TGTGCCAGCAGTTACGGGCAGGGGCCACTGAATGAGCAGTTCTTC. This translates into CASSYGQGPLNEQFF.

The chain couples TRBV28 to TRBJ2-2, with 13 bases that match TRBD2. CDR3 size: 16 residues. Germline CDR1 is MDHEN and CDR2 is SYDVKM. The V gene end was trimmed by 3 bases and the J gene end by 4 bases; junction bases not matched to a gene: 2. The CDR3 loop reads CASSLTSGRLTGELFF. The CDR3 DNA is TGTGCCAGCAGTTTGACTAGCGGGAGGCTCACCGGGGAGCTGTTTTTT.

The chain combines TRBV27 with TRBJ1-1; TRBD1 aligns across 8 bases. Germline values: CDR1 MNHEY, CDR2 SMNVEV (reference sequence). V was pared by 8 bases and J by 1 base, with 9 bases of the junction left unmatched. CDR3 length: 15 residues. CDR3: CASRMRDRRNTEAFF. CDR3 nucleotide sequence: TGTGCCAGCCGAATGAGGGACAGGCGGAACACTGAAGCTTTCTTT.